This entry lists 29 T cell receptor beta chains sequenced from one sample in a study of a mutant IDH1 vaccine in newly diagnosed glioma (TCRdb year 2021). These TCRs' antigens remain unknown. In the paper's terms, the time point label means: week 35, safety follow-up. Each vaccine dose, consisting of 300 ug of a 20-mer mutant IDH1 peptide in Montanide, was administered subcutaneously with topical imiquimod. Libraries came from the immunoSEQ multiplex PCR assay. The source is immuneACCESS, and TCRdb retained only in-frame sequences with V and J called. Part of the clones is not carried over; for the studies checked, unresolved V genes explain less than half of this, and the remainder is unexplained. This sample is represented by approximately 60,000 clones; roughly nine tenths of them were singletons. The ten most abundant clones make up 1.5% to 2% of the sample. Sequencing used PBMCs, obtained from a glioma patient whose treatment included an IDH1 peptide vaccine. These receptors all come from a man aged 40-55 years with glioma.

The rearrangement joins TRBV6-1 to TRBJ2-3; 8 nucleotides align to TRBD2. This CDR3 contains 15 residues. The J segment lost 4 bases and the V segment lost 3 bases, leaving 6 bases of the junction unmatched. CDR1 is MNHNS, CDR2 SASEGT, per germline. CDR3 sequence (DNA): TGTGCCAGCAGTGACGGCGGGAGGTATTCAGATACGCAGTATTTT. This encodes CASSDGGRYSDTQYF.

V is TRBV18 and J is TRBJ1-4; D gene unclear. Looked up from germline, CDR1 is KGHSH and CDR2 is LQKENI. Trimming took 10 bases from V and 5 from J, leaving 8 bases between them. This CDR3 is built from 11 residues. The DNA of the CDR3 is TGTGCCACCACGTCAAATGAAAAACTGTTTTTT. Protein sequence: CATTSNEKLFF.

This clone showed up just a few times. This sequence joins TRBV18 and TRBJ1-5; D gene ambiguous. The CDR3 covers 15 residues. The V end lost 2 bases, the J end lost 4 bases, and 12 bases lay between the germline ends. CDR1 and CDR2 from the germline V gene are KGHSH and LQKENI. The CDR3 coding sequence is TGTGCCAGCTCACCAAAACCCTGGGGAAATCAGCCCCAGCATTTT. Translation gives CASSPKPWGNQPQHF.

The chain carries TRBV19 and TRBJ2-3; 8 bases agree with TRBD1. J gave up 4 bases and V 8 bases, and 8 bases lay outside the gene matches. CDR1 and CDR2 (germline): LNHDA, SQIVND (reference sequence). The CDR3 consists of 14 residues. CDR3 nucleotide sequence: TGTGCCAGTCACAGGGGGAATTACGCAGATACGCAGTATTTT. Protein product: CASHRGNYADTQYF.

The gene calls are TRBV5-1 and TRBJ1-1; no clear D gene. The V gene's germline CDR1 is SGHRS and CDR2 YFSETQ. This CDR3 has 15 amino acids. The V end was cut by 0 bases, the J end by 2 bases, with 11 bases between. The CDR3 region has the DNA TGCGCCAGCAGCTTGGAAGGAAATCCCAACACTGAAGCTTTCTTT. This sequence encodes CASSLEGNPNTEAFF.

The chain has TRBV7-9 and TRBJ1-5, with 7 bases lining up with TRBD1. The V gene end was trimmed by 5 bases and the J gene end by 3 bases; junction bases not matched to a gene: 4. The length of the CDR3 is 14 residues. Germline CDR1 is SEHNR and CDR2 is FQNEAQ (reference sequence). The CDR3 loop reads CASSRGQNNQPQHF. The CDR3 bases are TGTGCCAGCAGCCGGGGACAGAACAATCAGCCCCAGCATTTT.

The gene calls are TRBV2 and TRBJ2-1; 9 nucleotides align to TRBD2. J was trimmed by 15 bases and V by 2 bases; bases with no gene match: 11. CDR3 length: 14 residues. CDR1 and CDR2 (germline): SNHLY, FYNNEI. This CDR3 reads CASSEWVTGGGGFF. CDR3 coding DNA: TGTGCCAGCAGTGAATGGGTCACCGGCGGGGGGGGGTTCTTC.

V is TRBV6-1 and J is TRBJ1-2; no reliable D call. V lost 10 bases, J lost 4 bases, and 19 bases lay in between. The CDR3 extends over 14 amino acids. Germline loops: CDR1 MNHNS, CDR2 SASEGT. The CDR3 here is CAIQEDPPTYGYTF. Here the CDR3 DNA reads TGTGCCATCCAGGAGGACCCCCCTACCTATGGCTACACCTTC.

The chain uses TRBV5-1 and TRBJ2-7; TRBD2 matches at 14 bases. Germline CDR1 SGHRS, CDR2 YFSETQ. Losses at the gene ends were 4 bases for V and 2 bases for J; bases not matched to a gene: 14. The CDR3 is made up of 19 amino acids. CDR3: CASSPLGTSGSLIPYEQYF. As DNA, the CDR3 is TGCGCCAGCAGCCCCCTCGGGACTAGCGGGAGCCTAATTCCCTACGAGCAGTACTTC.

V and J are TRBV7-2 and TRBJ1-5, with 7 bases lining up with TRBD1. This CDR3 comprises 16 residues. The germline V gene has CDR1 SGHTA and CDR2 FQGNSA. Unmatched junction bases numbered 8, after V lost 3 bases and J lost 3 bases. The chain's CDR3 is CASSFQSTGPNQPQHF. The CDR3 DNA is TGTGCCAGCAGCTTCCAGTCGACAGGGCCCAATCAGCCCCAGCATTTT. The full variable domain, in which reference TRBV7-2 and TRBJ1-5 provide the parts outside the CDR3, is GAGVSQSPSNKVTEKGKDVELRCDPISGHTALYWYRQSLGQGLEFLIYFQGNSAPDKSGLPSDRFSAERTGGSVSTLTIQRTQQEDSAVYLCASSFQSTGPNQPQHFGDGTRLSIL.

V usage is TRBV29-1 and J usage is TRBJ2-3, with D uncertain. The germline CDR1 and CDR2 sequences are SQVTM and ANQGSEA. V shed 5 bases and J shed 6 bases, with 6 bases lying between them. CDR3 length: 10 amino acids. The CDR3 bases are TGCAGCGTTAAAAGCGATACGCAGTATTTT. Protein sequence: CSVKSDTQYF.

This clone was seen once. The chain has TRBV6-1 and TRBJ2-2, with a possible D match to TRBD1 (6 bases). With 6 bases removed from V and 6 bases from J, the gap between germline ends came to 11 bases. This CDR3 spans 13 amino acids. Germline values: CDR1 MNHNS, CDR2 SASEGT. The CDR3 DNA reads as TGTGCCAGCAGAACAGGGCCTGCCGGGGAGCTGTTTTTT. Residues: CASRTGPAGELFF.

This clone was seen only once. This rearrangement joins TRBV9 to TRBJ2-7, with 7 bases identical to TRBD1. The CDR3 has 14 residues. Germline V gives CDR1 SGDLS, CDR2 YYNGEE. The trim removed 4 bases at V and 5 bases at J, leaving 9 bases unmatched. The CDR3 bases are TGTGCCAGCAGCTCCGGACAGGCGGCGAACGAGCAGTACTTC. Translated, it gives CASSSGQAANEQYF.

This clone was recorded a few times. This chain connects TRBV10-3 to TRBJ1-1, with 7 nucleotides matching TRBD1. V shed 6 bases, J shed 0 bases, and the junction held 1 base outside the gene matches. The CDR3 runs 13 residues. Germline assignment: CDR1 ENHRY and CDR2 SYGVKD. The CDR3 DNA reads TGTGCCATCAGACAGGGGCTGAACACTGAAGCTTTCTTT. Its translation: CAIRQGLNTEAFF.

This clone came up a few times. Relative to the germline gene, one junction end is altered; a read error may explain this. The chain uses TRBV7-9 and TRBJ1-5; D remains unclear. The length of the CDR3 is 14 residues. The germline V gene encodes CDR1 SEHNR and CDR2 FQNEAQ (reference sequence). CDR3: CASSLGQSYQPQHF. In DNA form, the CDR3 reads TGTGCCAGCAGCTTAGGGCAGTCTTATCAACCCCAGCATTTT.

V usage is TRBV18 and J usage is TRBJ2-7, with 7 bases matching TRBD2. The CDR3 is 15 amino acids. Germline assignment: CDR1 KGHSH and CDR2 LQKENI. J lost 2 bases, V lost 2 bases, and 6 bases had no gene match. CDR3 protein: CASSPSGLVTYEQYF. CDR3 nucleotide sequence: TGTGCCAGCTCACCATCCGGACTAGTCACCTACGAGCAGTACTTC. Drawing the rest from reference TRBV18 and TRBJ2-7, the complete variable domain is NAGVMQNPRHLVRRRGQEARLRCSPMKGHSHVYWYRQLPEEGLKFMVYLQKENIIDESGMPKERFSAEFPKEGPSILRIQQVVRGDSAAYFCASSPSGLVTYEQYFGPGTRLTVT.

This clone was seen only once. The chain joins TRBV30 to TRBJ2-5, with D perhaps being TRBD1 or TRBD2 (6 bases each). The ends were cut back, 8 bases at V and 6 bases at J, with 16 bases in the middle. The CDR3 extends over 12 amino acids. Per germline, CDR1 GTSNPN and CDR2 SVGIG (reference sequence). The DNA of the CDR3 is TGTGCCCGCAGGGTTGGGGGGCAGACCCAGTACTTC. It encodes CARRVGGQTQYF.

The chain employs TRBV4-1 and TRBJ2-1, with TRBD2 matching over 16 bases. V gave up 3 bases and J gave up 2 bases; unmatched junction bases: 7. Germline V lookup: CDR1 MGHRA, CDR2 YSYEKL. CDR3 length: 19 amino acids. CDR3 loop: CASSHYGTSGRGAYNEQFF. In DNA form, the CDR3 reads TGCGCCAGCAGCCATTACGGGACTAGCGGGAGGGGAGCCTACAATGAGCAGTTCTTC.

V is TRBV7-9 and J is TRBJ2-5; D call uncertain. Trimming cost V 5 bases and J 5 bases, with 6 bases left between them. The CDR3 extends over 11 amino acids. Germline V lookup: CDR1 SEHNR, CDR2 FQNEAQ (reference sequence). The CDR3 region is CASSQEETQYF. Here the CDR3 DNA reads TGTGCCAGCAGCCAAGAGGAGACCCAGTACTTC.

The chain couples TRBV7-2 to TRBJ1-1, with TRBD1 matching 11 bases. This CDR3 has 14 residues. Per germline, CDR1 SGHTA and CDR2 FQGNSA. V lost 6 bases to trimming and J lost 1 base; unmatched junction nucleotides: 1. CDR3 bases: TGTGCCAGCAGGGGACAGGGGGGGAACACTGAAGCTTTCTTT. As protein: CASRGQGGNTEAFF.

This clone appeared a single time. The chain combines TRBV5-1 with TRBJ2-3, with TRBD1 matching 9 bases. CDR1 is SGHRS and CDR2 is YFSETQ in the germline V gene. V gave up 3 bases and J gave up 6 bases; unmatched junction bases: 5. CDR3 size: 14 residues. The CDR3 here is CASSSRDREDTQYF. The CDR3 DNA sequence: TGCGCCAGCAGCTCCCGGGACAGGGAGGATACGCAGTATTTT.

The genes are TRBV18 and TRBJ2-1; 16 nucleotides match TRBD2. From germline, CDR1 is KGHSH and CDR2 LQKENI. The CDR3 is made up of 17 amino acids. V trimming: 3 bases; J trimming: 6 bases; junction bases outside the gene matches: 5. This chain's CDR3 is CASSPPGLAGGPNEQFF. The CDR3 nucleotides read TGTGCCAGCTCACCCCCGGGACTAGCGGGAGGGCCCAATGAGCAGTTCTTC. Full variable domain (rest looked up from reference TRBV18 and TRBJ2-1): NAGVMQNPRHLVRRRGQEARLRCSPMKGHSHVYWYRQLPEEGLKFMVYLQKENIIDESGMPKERFSAEFPKEGPSILRIQQVVRGDSAAYFCASSPPGLAGGPNEQFFGPGTRLTVL.

V and J are TRBV29-1 and TRBJ1-1; D gene unclear. Germline V gene lookup returns CDR1 SQVTM and CDR2 ANQGSEA. The CDR3 contains 14 residues. Trimming took 6 bases from V and 0 from J, leaving 14 bases between them. The CDR3 bases are TGCAGCGTGCCTAGAGGAGCGATGAACACTGAAGCTTTCTTT. The encoded protein is CSVPRGAMNTEAFF. The full variable domain, completed using reference TRBV29-1 and TRBJ1-1, is SAVISQKPSRDICQRGTSLTIQCQVDSQVTMMFWYRQQPGQSLTLIATANQGSEATYESGFVIDKFPISRPNLTFSTLTVSNMSPEDSSIYLCSVPRGAMNTEAFFGQGTRLTVV.

The chain employs TRBV5-1 and TRBJ2-7; D is ambiguous. Trimming left V 4 bases short and J 2 bases short, with 13 bases between. The CDR3 spans 14 residues. Per germline, CDR1 SGHRS and CDR2 YFSETQ. CDR3 DNA: TGCGCCAGCAGCGTCCGGGTACAGCCCTACGAGCAGTACTTC. Its translation: CASSVRVQPYEQYF.

The V and J genes are TRBV5-4 and TRBJ1-1; D is unclear. The CDR3 runs 12 residues. The germline gives CDR1 SGHNT, CDR2 YYREEE (reference sequence). V gave up 2 bases and J gave up 1 base, with 3 bases separating them. CDR3 protein: CASSLTNTEAFF. Written as DNA, the CDR3 is TGTGCCAGCAGCTTAACGAACACTGAAGCTTTCTTT. The variable domain in full, with the rest retrieved from reference TRBV5-4 and TRBJ1-1, is ETGVTQSPTHLIKTRGQQVTLRCSSQSGHNTVSWYQQALGQGPQFIFQYYREEENGRGNFPPRFSGLQFPNYSSELNVNALELDDSALYLCASSLTNTEAFFGQGTRLTVV.

The chain combines TRBV7-2 with TRBJ2-1, with D uncertain. Germline lookup yields CDR1 SGHTA and CDR2 FQGNSA. V was trimmed by 4 bases and J by 7 bases, leaving 5 bases between them. The CDR3 sequence is 11 residues long. CDR3 in amino acids: CASSSRNEQFF. The DNA for the CDR3 is TGTGCCAGCAGCTCAAGGAATGAGCAGTTCTTC.

The chain employs TRBV6-5 and TRBJ2-7, with 8 bases fitting TRBD2. CDR3 length: 12 amino acids. Germline loops: CDR1 MNHEY, CDR2 SVGAGI. J lost 5 bases, V lost 5 bases, and 2 bases had no gene match. CDR3 loop: CASSHGGDEQYF. In DNA, the CDR3 is TGTGCCAGCAGTCACGGGGGGGACGAGCAGTACTTC.

This chain links TRBV19 with TRBJ2-3, with D perhaps given as TRBD1 or TRBD2 (5 bases each). The germline V gene has CDR1 LNHDA and CDR2 SQIVND (reference sequence). Trimming removed 4 bases from V and 4 bases from J, with 9 bases in between. This CDR3 has 13 amino acids. CDR3 amino acids: CASSTQGPDTQYF. For the CDR3, the DNA is TGTGCCAGTAGTACTCAGGGACCAGATACGCAGTATTTT.

This chain links TRBV5-1 with TRBJ1-2; 7 nucleotides agree with TRBD1. With V trimmed by 3 bases and J by 8 bases, 10 bases remained unmatched. The CDR3 length is 14 residues. From germline, CDR1 is SGHRS and CDR2 YFSETQ. CDR3 sequence: CASSWGQIFRGYTF. The DNA of the CDR3 is TGCGCCAGCAGCTGGGGACAGATTTTCAGGGGCTACACCTTC.